This passage covers 2 T cell receptor beta chains from one sample sequenced in a study of blood T cell repertoires in COVID-19. TCRdb keeps only in-frame clones here, not all; method: immunoSEQ multiplex PCR. The sample carries roughly 130,000 clones, 65% to 85% recorded once. Specimen: peripheral blood. Source of these receptors: an older man with acute or convalescent COVID-19.

The gene calls are TRBV5-1 and TRBJ2-7; TRBD1 agrees at 8 bases. The CDR3 has 14 residues. After removal of 0 bases from V and 4 bases from J, the junction contained 3 bases not matched to a gene. CDR1 is SGHRS and CDR2 is YFSETQ in the germline V gene. The CDR3 DNA sequence: TGCGCCAGCAGCTTGGGACAGGGGAGGTACGAGCAGTACTTC. Its translation is CASSLGQGRYEQYF. The full variable domain, in which reference TRBV5-1 and TRBJ2-7 provide the parts outside the CDR3, is KAGVTQTPRYLIKTRGQQVTLSCSPISGHRSVSWYQQTPGQGLQFLFEYFSETQRNKGNFPGRFSGRQFSNSRSEMNVSTLELGDSALYLCASSLGQGRYEQYFGPGTRLTVT.

The chain couples TRBV7-9 to TRBJ2-5; 7 bases fit TRBD1. J was trimmed by 4 bases and V by 3 bases; bases with no gene match: 5. This CDR3 has 14 amino acids. Germline V lookup: CDR1 SEHNR, CDR2 FQNEAQ (reference sequence). CDR3 residues: CASSFNRGGETQYF. CDR3 coding DNA: TGTGCCAGCAGCTTTAACAGGGGTGGAGAGACCCAGTACTTC.